Listed here are 21 T cell receptor beta chains from one sample, sequenced in a study of cytomegalovirus exposure and HLA in healthy donors. Researchers ran the PCR with 60 Vbeta and 13 Jbeta primers. Here immunoSEQ multiplex PCR was the method, and the copy in TCRdb shows in-frame clones only, minus some. The sample carries about 140,000 clones, around 80% recorded once. Material for sequencing was PBMCs. These receptors all stem from a young man in good health and CMV-seropositive.

This chain uses TRBV20-1 with TRBJ2-7; D gene uncertain. V was trimmed by 6 bases and J by 9 bases, leaving 12 bases between them. This CDR3 has 10 amino acids. Germline loops: CDR1 DFQATT, CDR2 SNEGSKA (reference sequence). This chain's CDR3 is CSASQLGQYF. CDR3 in DNA: TGCAGTGCAAGCCAGCTAGGGCAGTACTTC.

V and J are TRBV30 and TRBJ2-5; the match to TRBD2 covers 7 bases. Matching the DNA end better, TRBJ2-7 makes the J call doubtful. The CDR3 sequence is 14 residues long. Germline-derived CDR1 and CDR2 are GTSNPN and SVGIG (reference sequence). CDR3 DNA: TGTGCCTGGAGTATGACTAGCTCCCGGGGCGAGCAGTACTTC. This codes for CAWSMTSSRGEQYF.

The rearrangement uses TRBV29-1 and TRBJ1-2, with 10 nucleotides matching TRBD1. V lost 3 bases and J lost 0; bases outside the gene matches: 1. Germline V gene lookup returns CDR1 SQVTM and CDR2 ANQGSEA. This CDR3 contains 14 residues. The CDR3 is CSVEDRGSNYGYTF. The CDR3 DNA reads TGCAGCGTTGAGGACAGGGGGTCTAACTATGGCTACACCTTC.

This rearrangement joins TRBV9 to TRBJ2-6, with a possible D match to TRBD2 (5 bases). Trimming took off 2 bases at V and 0 bases at J, with 9 bases between the two ends. CDR3 length: 16 amino acids. Germline V gene data show CDR1 as SGDLS and CDR2 as YYNGEE. The CDR3 bases are TGTGCCAGCAGCGTCCTAGCCACCTCTGGGGCCAACGTCCTGACTTTC. Residues: CASSVLATSGANVLTF.

The chain recombines TRBV6-5 with TRBJ1-3; 7 bases map to TRBD1. The V gene's germline CDR1 is MNHEY and CDR2 SVGAGI. The CDR3 extends over 13 amino acids. Germline trimming cut 11 bases from V and 4 bases from J; bases unmatched to any gene: 8. The CDR3 is CAASDRAGNTIYF. For the CDR3, the DNA is TGTGCCGCTTCTGACAGGGCGGGAAACACCATATATTTT.

The V and J genes are TRBV19 and TRBJ1-2; the match to TRBD1 covers 10 bases. The CDR3 totals 15 residues. The germline gives CDR1 LNHDA, CDR2 SQIVND (reference sequence). V gave up 3 bases and J gave up 5 bases; unmatched junction bases: 6. The CDR3, as DNA: TGTGCCAGTAGTATTCGACAGGGGGCAGAGTATGGCTACACCTTC. Translating gives CASSIRQGAEYGYTF.

V is TRBV2 and J is TRBJ2-7; D is unresolved. The CDR3 spans 12 residues. Deletions cut 4 bases from V and 3 bases from J, with 7 bases between. Germline CDR1 is SNHLY and CDR2 is FYNNEI. The CDR3 sequence is CASSVSGYEQYF. CDR3 bases: TGTGCCAGCAGTGTGTCCGGCTACGAGCAGTACTTC.

The gene calls are TRBV9 and TRBJ2-5; TRBD1 agrees at 12 bases. The J segment lost 5 bases and the V segment lost 4 bases, leaving 6 bases of the junction unmatched. CDR3 size: 15 residues. Germline V CDR1 and CDR2: SGDLS, YYNGEE. The CDR3 protein is CASSPGQGAGETQYF. CDR3 coding DNA: TGTGCCAGCAGCCCGGGACAGGGGGCCGGGGAGACCCAGTACTTC.

This clone showed up just once. The V and J genes are TRBV27 and TRBJ2-7, with 8 bases identical to TRBD2. CDR1 MNHEY and CDR2 SMNVEV come from the germline V gene (reference sequence). Losses at the gene ends were 2 bases for V and 0 bases for J; bases not matched to a gene: 3. The CDR3 is made up of 15 amino acids. CDR3 region: CASSLRAGDSYEQYF. CDR3 nucleotide sequence: TGTGCCAGCAGTTTACGAGCGGGAGACTCCTACGAGCAGTACTTC.

V and J are TRBV7-9 and TRBJ1-1, with a weak D call TRBD1 (5 bases). V was shortened by 4 bases and J by 6 bases, with 21 bases between the two germline ends. Germline V gives CDR1 SEHNR, CDR2 FQNEAQ (reference sequence). The CDR3 totals 16 residues. DNA for the CDR3: TGTGCCAGCAGCTCCCTACGGGGAGGGGAGAGGTCTGAAGCTTTCTTT. Residues: CASSSLRGGERSEAFF.

V is TRBV5-5 and J is TRBJ2-2; D is ambiguous. The CDR3 covers 14 residues. The germline V and J ends were trimmed by 0 bases and 2 bases, with 5 bases remaining between them. From germline, CDR1 is SGHKS and CDR2 YYEKEE (reference sequence). CDR3 region: CASSLGRNTGELFF. The DNA for the CDR3 is TGTGCCAGCAGCTTGGGGAGAAACACCGGGGAGCTGTTTTTT. Using reference TRBV5-5 and TRBJ2-2 for the parts outside the CDR3, the full variable domain is DAGVTQSPTHLIKTRGQQVTLRCSPISGHKSVSWYQQVLGQGPQFIFQYYEKEERGRGNFPDRFSARQFPNYSSELNVNALLLGDSALYLCASSLGRNTGELFFGEGSRLTVL.

The CDR3 DNA reads as TGTGCCAGCAGTGCCCGATATAGGACTAGCGGCCAAGAGACCCAGTACTTC. As protein: CASSARYRTSGQETQYF. The genes are TRBV6-1 and TRBJ2-5; TRBD2 agrees at 10 bases. Germline V gene sequence: CDR1 MNHNS, CDR2 SASEGT. J was trimmed by 1 base and V by 4 bases; bases with no gene match: 9. CDR3 size: 17 residues.

The chain joins TRBV6-6 to TRBJ1-2; perhaps TRBD1 as D (6 bases). The V end was cut by 4 bases, the J end by 7 bases, with 10 bases between. Germline V lookup: CDR1 MNHNY, CDR2 SVGAGI (reference sequence). The CDR3 extends over 12 amino acids. The CDR3 sequence is CASSSTGFGYTF. CDR3 nucleotides: TGTGCCAGCAGTTCTACAGGGTTTGGCTACACCTTC.

This clone was picked up one time. V usage is TRBV27 and J usage is TRBJ1-1; no firm D call. From germline, CDR1 is MNHEY and CDR2 SMNVEV (reference sequence). Trimming took 3 bases from V and 7 from J, leaving 15 bases between them. The CDR3 is 14 amino acids. The CDR3 here is CASSLGDPYGEAFF. The CDR3 DNA reads TGTGCCAGCAGTTTGGGAGATCCCTATGGTGAAGCTTTCTTT.

The rearrangement links TRBV5-1 to TRBJ1-1; D is ambiguous. Trimming took off 4 bases at V and 0 bases at J, with 7 bases between the two ends. The CDR3 sequence is 13 residues long. Germline V lookup: CDR1 SGHRS, CDR2 YFSETQ. In DNA form, the CDR3 reads TGCGCCAGCAGCCGACTGGTGAACACTGAAGCTTTCTTT. The encoded protein is CASSRLVNTEAFF. Using reference TRBV5-1 and TRBJ1-1 for the parts outside the CDR3, the full variable domain is KAGVTQTPRYLIKTRGQQVTLSCSPISGHRSVSWYQQTPGQGLQFLFEYFSETQRNKGNFPGRFSGRQFSNSRSEMNVSTLELGDSALYLCASSRLVNTEAFFGQGTRLTVV.

This clone has a handful of counts. The V and J genes are TRBV19 and TRBJ2-1; TRBD1 matches at 11 bases. CDR1 and CDR2 from the germline V gene are LNHDA and SQIVND (reference sequence). Trimming removed 5 bases from V and 5 bases from J; junction bases left unmatched: 2. The CDR3 has 14 residues. CDR3 coding DNA: TGTGCCAGTAGTTGGGACAGGGGGGACAATGAGCAGTTCTTC. It codes for CASSWDRGDNEQFF.

This clone was counted once. This chain links TRBV4-2 with TRBJ2-5; perhaps TRBD2 as D (6 bases). Matching the DNA end better, TRBJ2-7 makes the J call doubtful. CDR3 length: 15 amino acids. The germline V gene has CDR1 LGHNA and CDR2 YNFKEQ. The CDR3 nucleotides read TGTGCCAGCAGCCAAGATCAGGAGGGGTCCTACGAGCAGTACTTC. Translating it yields CASSQDQEGSYEQYF.

This clone appeared a single time. Since no conserved phenylalanine or tryptophan closes the CDR3, a read error is the likely cause. V and J are TRBV2 and TRBJ2-7; TRBD1 might be the D (6 bases). V lost 1 base and J 3 bases, leaving 19 bases between the germline ends. The CDR3 has 17 amino acids. Germline V gene sequence: CDR1 SNHLY, CDR2 FYNNEI. In nucleotides, the CDR3 is TGTGCCAGCAGTGAAGGGTACCCTGGGGGCGAAGGCTACGAGCAGTACCTC. Translation: CASSEGYPGGEGYEQYL.

The count of this clone is one. V gene TRBV4-1 combines with J gene TRBJ1-1; no definite D call. Per germline, CDR1 MGHRA and CDR2 YSYEKL. V was pared by 4 bases and J by 0 bases, with 12 bases between. This CDR3 is built from 15 residues. CDR3 protein: CASSLRLGMNTEAFF. CDR3 nucleotides: TGCGCCAGCAGCCTTAGACTGGGTATGAACACTGAAGCTTTCTTT.

This clone was counted only a few times. V usage is TRBV25-1 and J usage is TRBJ2-7; D remains ambiguous. Trimming removed 0 bases from V and 5 bases from J, with 8 bases in between. CDR3 length: 13 residues. Germline V gene lookup returns CDR1 MGHDK and CDR2 SYGVNS. CDR3 residues: CASSEYLRDEQYF. The CDR3 region has the DNA TGTGCCAGCAGTGAATATCTCCGGGACGAGCAGTACTTC.

This clone was picked up a small number of times. The chain carries TRBV5-5 and TRBJ2-7, with D possibly matching TRBD2 (5 bases). The CDR3 totals 13 residues. Germline-derived CDR1 and CDR2 are SGHKS and YYEKEE (reference sequence). With 0 bases removed from V and 7 bases from J, the gap between germline ends came to 11 bases. This CDR3 reads CASSLGRRLEQYF. In DNA form, the CDR3 reads TGTGCCAGCAGCTTGGGGAGGAGGTTAGAGCAGTACTTC.